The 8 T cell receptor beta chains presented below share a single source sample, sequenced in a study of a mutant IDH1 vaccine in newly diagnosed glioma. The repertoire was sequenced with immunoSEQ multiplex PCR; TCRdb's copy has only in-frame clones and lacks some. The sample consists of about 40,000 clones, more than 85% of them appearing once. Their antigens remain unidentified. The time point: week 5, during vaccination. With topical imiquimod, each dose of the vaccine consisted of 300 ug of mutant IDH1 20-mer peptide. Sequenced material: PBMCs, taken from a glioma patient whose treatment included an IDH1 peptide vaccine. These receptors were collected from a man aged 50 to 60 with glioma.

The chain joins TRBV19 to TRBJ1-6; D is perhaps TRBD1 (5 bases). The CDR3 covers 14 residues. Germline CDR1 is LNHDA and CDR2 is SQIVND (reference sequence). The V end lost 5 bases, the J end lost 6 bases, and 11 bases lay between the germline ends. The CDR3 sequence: CASSLGAGNSPLHF. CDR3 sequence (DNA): TGTGCCAGTAGTCTCGGGGCTGGTAATTCACCCCTCCACTTT.

DNA for the CDR3: TGCGCCAGCAGCCCAGGAGCCGGGGAGCTGTTTTTT. Protein: CASSPGAGELFF. The chain carries TRBV5-1 and TRBJ2-2; D not resolved. The V gene's germline CDR1 is SGHRS and CDR2 YFSETQ. V lost 4 bases and J lost 6, with 7 bases in between. The CDR3 spans 12 residues.

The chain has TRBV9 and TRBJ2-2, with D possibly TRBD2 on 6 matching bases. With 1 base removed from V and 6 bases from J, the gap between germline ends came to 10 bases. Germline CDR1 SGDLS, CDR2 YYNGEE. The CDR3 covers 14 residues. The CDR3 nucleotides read TGTGCCAGCAGCGTAAAGTCTAGCGCCGGGGAGCTGTTTTTT. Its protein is CASSVKSSAGELFF.

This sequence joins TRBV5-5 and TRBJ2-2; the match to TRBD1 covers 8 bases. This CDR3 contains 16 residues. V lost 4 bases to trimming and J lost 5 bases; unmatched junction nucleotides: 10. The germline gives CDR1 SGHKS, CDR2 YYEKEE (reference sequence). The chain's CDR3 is CASSQPGTGRTGELFF. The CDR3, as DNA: TGTGCCAGCAGCCAGCCCGGGACAGGCAGGACCGGGGAGCTGTTTTTT.

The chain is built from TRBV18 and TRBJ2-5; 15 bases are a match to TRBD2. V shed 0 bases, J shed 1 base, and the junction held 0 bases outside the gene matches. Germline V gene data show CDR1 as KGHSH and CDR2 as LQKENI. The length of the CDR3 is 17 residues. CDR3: CASSPPGLAGGQETQYF. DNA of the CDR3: TGTGCCAGCTCACCACCGGGACTAGCGGGAGGCCAAGAGACCCAGTACTTC.

The CDR3 loop is CASRSQGAQPQHF. In nucleotides, the CDR3 is TGTGCCAGCAGGTCACAGGGGGCGCAGCCCCAGCATTTT. The rearrangement uses TRBV28 and TRBJ1-5; 9 bases are shared with TRBD1. The CDR3 is 13 amino acids. Trimming at V came to 6 bases and at J to 7 bases, leaving 4 bases not matched to a gene. Germline-derived CDR1 and CDR2 are MDHEN and SYDVKM.

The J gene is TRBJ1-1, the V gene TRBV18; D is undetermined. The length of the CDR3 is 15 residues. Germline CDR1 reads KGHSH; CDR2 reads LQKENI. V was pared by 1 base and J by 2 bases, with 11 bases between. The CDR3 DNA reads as TGTGCCAGCTCACCACAGGTCAGCCCTAACACTGAAGCTTTCTTT. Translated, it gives CASSPQVSPNTEAFF.

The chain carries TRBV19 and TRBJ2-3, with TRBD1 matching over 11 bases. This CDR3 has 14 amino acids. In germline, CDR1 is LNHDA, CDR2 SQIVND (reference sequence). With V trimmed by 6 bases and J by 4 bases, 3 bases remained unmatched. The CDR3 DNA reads TGTGCCAGTAGGGACAGGGGGCACGCAGATACGCAGTATTTT. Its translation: CASRDRGHADTQYF.